The table lists the clone carrying this T cell receptor (beta chain) with a few counts. Its matching antigen is unknown. This sample is part of a study of cytomegalovirus exposure and HLA in healthy donors. 13 Jbeta primers and 60 Vbeta primers were used for the PCR. The authors' processing: As a later analysis found, there were 80 million or so unique TCR beta chains, of which roughly 11 million were shared. Sequencing was performed with immunoSEQ multiplex PCR; in TCRdb, only in-frame clones are kept and a portion is missing. V and J calls and clone size are those listed in that table; D and trimming were worked out from the DNA. The sample has 150,000 to 200,000 clones; around 81% are singletons. Study-wide findings and caveats: Sequencing likely generated an artifact that appeared as a cluster of highly shared sequence variants. In a later analysis, at a false discovery rate of 0.05, over 15,000 TCR beta sequences were associated with HLA alleles. Within an earlier analysis, most TCR beta V segments proved productive either about 87% or about 30% of the time.

This TCR was sampled from a woman aged 25 to 39 in good health and CMV-seronegative. Sequencing input: PBMCs.

The CDR3 DNA sequence: TGTGCCAGCCAAGGGACAGGGCTAGGGTGGGATACGCAGTATTTT. It specifies CASQGTGLGWDTQYF. The chain employs TRBV28 and TRBJ2-3; 9 bases are shared with TRBD1. The junction had 12 bases not matched to a gene; V was cut back by 8 bases and J by 6 bases. CDR1 and CDR2 from the germline V gene are MDHEN and SYDVKM. The CDR3 sequence is 15 residues long.